The entry below gives a single T cell receptor (beta chain) sequence along with its context. The clone's antigen remains unknown. Instrument used: Illumina HiSeq 2000. TCR beta cDNA libraries were prepared using 5'RACE template switching, which introduced a universal primer site and unique molecular identifiers. Priming for cDNA synthesis came from the TCR beta constant segment, and two successive PCR amplification steps followed. Under the source paper's analysis protocol: Reads were demultiplexed and grouped by UMI with MIGEC, and clonotypes were assembled and quantified with MiTCR. Only TCR cDNA sequences supported by at least two reads were kept to exclude erroneous sequences. The tcR package was used for downstream repertoire analysis, and clonotypes were matched across fractions by CDR3 nucleotide sequence plus V segment. VDJmatch was used to annotate antigen specificity against VDJdb, with one amino acid substitution in CDR3 allowed. TCRdb reprocessed the reads and lists each CDR3 protein sequence as a single entry, with no DNA. TCRdb's processing, not the authors', yielded these V and J calls. The sample's records list more than 90,000 distinct CDR3 sequences. In total, the top ten clones hold around 18% of the sample.

HCMV serostatus was determined by detecting HCMV-specific IgG in serum with a commercial ELISA kit. Peripheral blood mononuclear cells were isolated from blood by Ficoll density gradient centrifugation. These data originate in a study of T cells expressing NK-cell markers (dated by TCRdb to 2018 to 2020). Regarding the study in general: TCR beta-chain repertoires were profiled in sorted CD3+CD56+NKG2C+, CD3+CD56+NKG2C- and CD3+CD56-NKG2C+ T-cell subsets from several donors. Seven of the eight sequenced donors were HCMV-seropositive and one was HCMV-seronegative. Randomly selected healthy volunteers, three men and five women, were used as the eight sequenced donors. Sequencing of the libraries produced 2 x 150 bp reads on Illumina HiSeq 2000/2500, MiSeq or NextSeq.

What the work shows at the level of the full study, not this receptor alone: Whether the expanded NKG2C-expressing T cell clones were specific for HCMV antigens remained unclear. Those dominant clonotypes were again the most abundant among CD3+CD56-NKG2C+ cells in a handful of donors, at roughly 25-60.1%. In roughly 6 donors, the dominant CD3+CD56+NKG2C+ clonotypes were among the top 10 CD8+ clonotypes and accounted for roughly 1.0-8% of CD8+ T cells.

Spanning cysteine to phenylalanine, the CDR3 consists of 15 amino acids. The DNA is not on file. CDR1 and CDR2 are read off the germline V gene as SGHDN and FVKESK. Material for sequencing was blood T cells: a sorted CD56 or NKG2C T cell subset, CD4+ or CD8+ T cells, or bulk PBMC T cells (not recorded which). This sequence uses TRBV14 and TRBJ2-7; as DNA is missing, the TRBD2 call by TCRdb cannot be tested. This TCR was sampled from a woman between 18 and 75 years old in good health. Here the CDR3 is given as CASSQEVGLNYEQYF. Reference TRBV14 and TRBJ2-7 proteins supply the regions before and after the CDR3; the full variable domain is: EAGVTQFPSHSVIEKGQTVTLRCDPISGHDNLYWYRRVMGKEIKFLLHFVKESKQDESGMPNNRFLAERTGGTYSTLKVQPAELEDSGVYFCASSQEVGLNYEQYFGPGTRLTVT.